The rows below give T cell receptor beta chains drawn from one sample of a study of blood T cell repertoires in COVID-19. Produced via immunoSEQ multiplex PCR; TCRdb's table is partial and in-frame only. The table has roughly 200,000 clones, approximately 78% seen once. The material sequenced was peripheral blood. These receptor sequences come from a woman of 80 years or more with active or convalescent COVID-19. CDR3s include the opening cysteine and the closing phenylalanine or tryptophan. A D gene is named only where the DNA matches it firmly. Size tells how often a clone was seen (once, few, many) or the class of an expanded clone, and some rows leave it out.

V: TRBV28
D: .
size: few
J: TRBJ1-3
DNA: TGTGCCAGCAGTTTACAACAGACGACCGGAAACACCATATATTTT
CDR3: CASSLQQTTGNTIYF

V: TRBV5-1
D: .
size: .
J: TRBJ2-2
DNA: TGCGCCAGCAGCCGCACCGGCGGGACCGGGGAGCTGTTTTTT
CDR3: CASSRTGGTGELFF

V: TRBV7-9
D: TRBD1
size: many
J: TRBJ1-5
DNA: TGTGCCAGCAGCCACACCAGGGGGAGCAATCAGCCCCAGCATTTT
CDR3: CASSHTRGSNQPQHF

V: TRBV7-9
D: TRBD2
size: .
J: TRBJ2-1
DNA: TGTGCCAGCAGCTTAGAGCGTGGGAGGGGTAATGAGCAGTTCTTC
CDR3: CASSLERGRGNEQFF

V: TRBV2
D: .
size: .
J: TRBJ1-1
DNA: TGTGCCATCATAGATAGGAACACTGAAGCTTTCTTT
CDR3: CAIIDRNTEAFF

V: TRBV19
D: .
size: .
J: TRBJ2-7
DNA: TGTGCCAGTAGTATCGGGAAGGCCTCCTACGAGCAGTACTTC
CDR3: CASSIGKASYEQYF

V: TRBV2
D: TRBD1
size: .
J: TRBJ2-5
DNA: TGTGCCAGCAGCCCCGGGACAGGGGGCGCTTGGGAGACCCAGTACTTC
CDR3: CASSPGTGGAWETQYF

V: TRBV7-8
D: .
size: .
J: TRBJ2-1
DNA: TGTGCCAGCAGCTTAGGGCCGCGGAGTGAGCAGTTCTTC
CDR3: CASSLGPRSEQFF

V: TRBV5-1
D: TRBD1
size: .
J: TRBJ1-2
DNA: TGCGCCAGCAGCTTGGAGGGGGCCGGCGATGGCTACACCTTC
CDR3: CASSLEGAGDGYTF

V: TRBV7-9
D: .
size: .
J: TRBJ1-1
DNA: TGTGCCAGCAGCTTAGTTCGGTGGGCGGGGGGTACTGAAGCTTTCTTT
CDR3: CASSLVRWAGGTEAFF

V: TRBV7-9
D: .
size: .
J: TRBJ2-2
DNA: TGTGCCAGCAGCCTCTCTCGTAGTTACACCGGGGAGCTGTTTTTT
CDR3: CASSLSRSYTGELFF

V: TRBV4-2
D: .
size: .
J: TRBJ1-5
DNA: TGTGCCAGCAGAGGCCGGAGAGATCAGCCCCAGCATTTT
CDR3: CASRGRRDQPQHF

V: TRBV30
D: .
size: .
J: TRBJ2-5
DNA: TGTGCCTGGACCTCCTGGGCCCAGAACCCAGAGACCCAGTACTTC
CDR3: CAWTSWAQNPETQYF

V: TRBV7-9
D: .
size: .
J: TRBJ1-1
DNA: TGTGCCAGCAGCTTCTGGCCCCTCACTGAAGCTTTCTTT
CDR3: CASSFWPLTEAFF

V: TRBV6-5
D: .
size: .
J: TRBJ1-1
DNA: TGTGCCAGCAGAGGGGCGACAGGGAACACTGAAGCTTTCTTT
CDR3: CASRGATGNTEAFF

V: TRBV11-3
D: .
size: few
J: TRBJ1-5
DNA: TGTGCCAGCAGCTTAGGACGCCTTCACAGAAGGGGTTATAGCAATCAGCCCCAGCATTTT
CDR3: CASSLGRLHRRGYSNQPQHF

V: TRBV6-5
D: .
size: few
J: TRBJ1-4
DNA: TGTGCCAGCAGTTTACAGGTTCCACCGTCGAATGAAAAACTGTTTTTT
CDR3: CASSLQVPPSNEKLFF

V: TRBV12-3/TRBV12-4
D: TRBD1
size: .
J: TRBJ2-1
DNA: TGTGCCAGCAGTCCTGGGACAGGGCGGCTGTTCTTC
CDR3: CASSPGTGRLFF

V: TRBV2
D: TRBD1
size: .
J: TRBJ1-5
DNA: TGTGCCAGCGGAAAACCGGGACAGGCAATATGGGATGGGCAGCCCCAGCATTTT
CDR3: CASGKPGQAIWDGQPQHF

V: TRBV28
D: .
size: .
J: TRBJ1-1
DNA: TGTGCCAGCCGCCCCCAACACCGGAACACTGAAGCTTTCTTT
CDR3: CASRPQHRNTEAFF

V: TRBV6-2/TRBV6-3
D: TRBD2
size: .
J: TRBJ2-7
DNA: TGTGCCAGCAGTCTTTGGACTAGCGGTAGCTCCTACGAGCAGTACTTC
CDR3: CASSLWTSGSSYEQYF

V: TRBV5-1
D: TRBD2
size: .
J: TRBJ2-5
DNA: TGCGCCAGCAGCTTGTTTGGGACTAATCAAGAGACCCAGTACTTC
CDR3: CASSLFGTNQETQYF